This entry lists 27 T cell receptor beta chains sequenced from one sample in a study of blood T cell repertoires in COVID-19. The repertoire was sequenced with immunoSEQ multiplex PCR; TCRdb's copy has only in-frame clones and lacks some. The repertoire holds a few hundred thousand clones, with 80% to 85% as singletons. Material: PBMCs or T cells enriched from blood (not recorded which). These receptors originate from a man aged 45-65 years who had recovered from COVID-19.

The CDR3: CASSLTGGYSGNTIYF. The CDR3 DNA follows: TGTGCCAGCAGCTTGACAGGGGGCTATTCTGGAAACACCATATATTTT. V and J are TRBV7-6 and TRBJ1-3, with 10 bases fitting TRBD1. Germline values: CDR1 SGHVS, CDR2 FNYEAQ. The V and J ends lost 3 bases and 1 base, in that order; junction bases with no gene match: 3. The CDR3 totals 16 residues.

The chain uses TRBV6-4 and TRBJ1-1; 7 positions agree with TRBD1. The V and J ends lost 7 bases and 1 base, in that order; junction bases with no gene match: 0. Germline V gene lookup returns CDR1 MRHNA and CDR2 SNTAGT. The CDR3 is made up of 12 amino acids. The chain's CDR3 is CASKGANTEAFF. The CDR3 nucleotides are TGTGCCAGCAAGGGGGCGAACACTGAAGCTTTCTTT.

The CDR3 region has the DNA TGTGCCAGCAGTTCGTCCAGGGGCCAGGGCCGGGAGACCCAGTACTTC. It translates to CASSSSRGQGRETQYF. V is TRBV28 and J is TRBJ2-5, with D perhaps matching TRBD1 (6 bases). V lost 4 bases, J lost 5 bases, and 20 bases lay in between. Germline CDR1 and CDR2: MDHEN and SYDVKM. The CDR3 consists of 16 residues. Full variable domain (outside the CDR3, taken from reference TRBV28 and TRBJ2-5): DVKVTQSSRYLVKRTGEKVFLECVQDMDHENMFWYRQDPGLGLRLIYFSYDVKMKEKGDIPEGYSVSREKKERFSLILESASTNQTSMYLCASSSSRGQGRETQYFGPGTRLLVL.

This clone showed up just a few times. This CDR3 is CASSLLGEGYNEQFF. CDR3 in DNA: TGTGCCAGCAGTTTATTGGGGGAGGGTTACAATGAGCAGTTCTTC. V usage is TRBV28 and J usage is TRBJ2-1, with 7 bases aligning to TRBD2. V was clipped by 1 base and J by 4 bases; unmatched bases: 4. Germline CDR1 reads MDHEN; CDR2 reads SYDVKM. This CDR3 contains 15 residues.

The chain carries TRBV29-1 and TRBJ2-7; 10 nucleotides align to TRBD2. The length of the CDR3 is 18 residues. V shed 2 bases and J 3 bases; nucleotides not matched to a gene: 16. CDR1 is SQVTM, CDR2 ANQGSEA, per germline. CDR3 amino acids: CSVEIRGASGSVGYEQYF. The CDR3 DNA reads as TGCAGCGTTGAAATTAGGGGGGCTAGCGGGAGTGTGGGCTACGAGCAGTACTTC.

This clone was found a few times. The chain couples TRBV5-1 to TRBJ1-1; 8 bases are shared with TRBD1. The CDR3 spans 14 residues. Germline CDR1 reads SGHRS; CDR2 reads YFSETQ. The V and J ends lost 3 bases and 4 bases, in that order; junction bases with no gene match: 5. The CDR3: CASSSQGESTEAFF. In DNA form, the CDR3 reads TGCGCCAGCAGCTCACAGGGGGAGAGCACTGAAGCTTTCTTT.

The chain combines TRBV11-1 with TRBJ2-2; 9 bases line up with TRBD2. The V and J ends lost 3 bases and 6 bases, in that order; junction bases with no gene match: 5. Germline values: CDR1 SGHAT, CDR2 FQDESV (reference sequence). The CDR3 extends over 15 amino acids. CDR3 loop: CASSFPGLASGELFF. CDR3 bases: TGTGCCAGCAGCTTTCCGGGACTAGCTTCCGGGGAGCTGTTTTTT.

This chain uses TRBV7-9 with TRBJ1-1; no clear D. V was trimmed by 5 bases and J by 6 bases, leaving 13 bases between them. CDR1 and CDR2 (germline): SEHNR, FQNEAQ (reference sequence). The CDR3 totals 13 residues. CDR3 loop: CASSPRGFAEAFF. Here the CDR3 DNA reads TGTGCCAGCAGCCCGAGAGGCTTCGCTGAAGCTTTCTTT.

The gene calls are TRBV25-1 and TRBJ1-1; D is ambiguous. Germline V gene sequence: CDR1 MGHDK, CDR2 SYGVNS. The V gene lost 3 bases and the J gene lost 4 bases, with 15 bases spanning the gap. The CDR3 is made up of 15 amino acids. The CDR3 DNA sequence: TGTGCCAGCAGTGATACCCGGACTCCTAGCACTGAAGCTTTCTTT. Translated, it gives CASSDTRTPSTEAFF.

Written as DNA, the CDR3 is TGTGCCAGTAGTATAGGATCCGCGATCACAGATACGCAGTATTTT. This encodes CASSIGSAITDTQYF. V is TRBV19 and J is TRBJ2-3; D remains ambiguous. Germline V gives CDR1 LNHDA, CDR2 SQIVND (reference sequence). The CDR3 covers 15 residues. Trimming took 1 base from V and 2 from J, leaving 10 bases between them.

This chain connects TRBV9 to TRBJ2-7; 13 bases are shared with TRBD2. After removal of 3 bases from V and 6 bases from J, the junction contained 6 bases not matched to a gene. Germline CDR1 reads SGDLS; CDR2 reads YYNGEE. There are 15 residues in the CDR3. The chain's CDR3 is CASSAEGLAGIEQYF. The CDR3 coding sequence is TGTGCCAGCAGCGCTGAGGGACTAGCGGGGATCGAGCAGTACTTC.

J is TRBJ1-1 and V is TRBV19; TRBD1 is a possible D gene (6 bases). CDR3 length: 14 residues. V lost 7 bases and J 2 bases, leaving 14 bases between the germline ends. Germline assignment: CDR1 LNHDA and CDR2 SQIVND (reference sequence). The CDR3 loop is CASTTTGGNTEAFF. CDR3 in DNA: TGTGCCAGTACCACGACAGGAGGTAACACTGAAGCTTTCTTT.

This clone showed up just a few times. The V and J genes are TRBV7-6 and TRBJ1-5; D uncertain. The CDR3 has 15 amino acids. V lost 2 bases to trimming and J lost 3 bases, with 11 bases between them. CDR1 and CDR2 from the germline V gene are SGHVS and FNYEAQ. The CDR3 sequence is CASSLISDNNQPQHF. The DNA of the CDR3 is TGTGCCAGCAGCTTAATATCCGACAACAATCAGCCCCAGCATTTT.

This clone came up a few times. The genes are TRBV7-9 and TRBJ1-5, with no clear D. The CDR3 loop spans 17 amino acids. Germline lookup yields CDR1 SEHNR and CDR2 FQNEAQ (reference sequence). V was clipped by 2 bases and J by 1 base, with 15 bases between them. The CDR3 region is CASSLSGLGVSNQPQHF. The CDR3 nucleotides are TGTGCCAGCAGCTTAAGTGGTCTGGGAGTCAGCAATCAGCCCCAGCATTTT.

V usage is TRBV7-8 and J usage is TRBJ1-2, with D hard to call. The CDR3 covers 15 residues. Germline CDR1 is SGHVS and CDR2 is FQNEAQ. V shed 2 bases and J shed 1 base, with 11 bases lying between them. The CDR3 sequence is CASSLTVLLNYGYTF. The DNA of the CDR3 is TGTGCCAGCAGCTTAACGGTCCTTCTTAACTATGGCTACACCTTC.

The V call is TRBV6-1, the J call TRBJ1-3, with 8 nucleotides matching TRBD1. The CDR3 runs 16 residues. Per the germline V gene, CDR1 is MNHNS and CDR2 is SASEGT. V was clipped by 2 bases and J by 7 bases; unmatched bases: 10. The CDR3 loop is CASSESPRTGSNTIYF. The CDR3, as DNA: TGTGCCAGCAGTGAAAGCCCCAGGACAGGGAGCAACACCATATATTTT.

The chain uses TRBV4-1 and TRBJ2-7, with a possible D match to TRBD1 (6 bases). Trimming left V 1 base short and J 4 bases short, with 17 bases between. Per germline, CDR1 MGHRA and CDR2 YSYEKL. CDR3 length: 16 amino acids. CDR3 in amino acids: CASSQVLRQAVYEQYF. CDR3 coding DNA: TGCGCCAGCAGCCAAGTTCTACGACAGGCGGTATACGAGCAGTACTTC.

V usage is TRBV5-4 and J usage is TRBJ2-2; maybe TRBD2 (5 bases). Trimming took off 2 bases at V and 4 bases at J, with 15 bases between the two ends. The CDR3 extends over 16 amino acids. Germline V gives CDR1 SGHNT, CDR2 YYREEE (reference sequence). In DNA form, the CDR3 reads TGTGCCAGCAGCTTACCCGAACCCCGGGGCACCGGGGAGCTGTTTTTT. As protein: CASSLPEPRGTGELFF. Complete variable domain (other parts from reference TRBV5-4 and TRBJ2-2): ETGVTQSPTHLIKTRGQQVTLRCSSQSGHNTVSWYQQALGQGPQFIFQYYREEENGRGNFPPRFSGLQFPNYSSELNVNALELDDSALYLCASSLPEPRGTGELFFGEGSRLTVL.

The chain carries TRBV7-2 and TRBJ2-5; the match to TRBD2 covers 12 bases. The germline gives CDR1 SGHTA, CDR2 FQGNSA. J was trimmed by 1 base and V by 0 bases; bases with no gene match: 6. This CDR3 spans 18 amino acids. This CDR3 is CASSLALLAGGIQETQYF. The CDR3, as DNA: TGTGCCAGCAGCTTAGCGCTTCTAGCGGGAGGGATCCAAGAGACCCAGTACTTC.

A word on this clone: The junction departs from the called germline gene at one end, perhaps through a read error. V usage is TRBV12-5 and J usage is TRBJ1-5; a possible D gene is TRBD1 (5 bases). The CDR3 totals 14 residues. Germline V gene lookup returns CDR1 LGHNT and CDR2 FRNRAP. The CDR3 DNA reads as TGTGCTAGTGGATTGGACAATAGCAATCAGCCCCAGCATTTT. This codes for CASGLDNSNQPQHF.

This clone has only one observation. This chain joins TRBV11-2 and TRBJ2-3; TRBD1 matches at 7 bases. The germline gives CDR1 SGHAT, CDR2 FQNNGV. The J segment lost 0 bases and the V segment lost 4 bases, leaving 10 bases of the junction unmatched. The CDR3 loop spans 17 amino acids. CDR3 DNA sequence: TGTGCCAGCAGCTGGGATCAGACAGGGTCTAGCACAGATACGCAGTATTTT. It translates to CASSWDQTGSSTDTQYF.

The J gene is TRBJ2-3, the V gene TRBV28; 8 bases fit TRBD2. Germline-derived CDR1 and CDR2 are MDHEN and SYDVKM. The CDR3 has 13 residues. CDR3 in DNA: TGTGCGGAGGCGCGGGGGGGCACAGATACGCAGTATTTT. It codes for CAEARGGTDTQYF.

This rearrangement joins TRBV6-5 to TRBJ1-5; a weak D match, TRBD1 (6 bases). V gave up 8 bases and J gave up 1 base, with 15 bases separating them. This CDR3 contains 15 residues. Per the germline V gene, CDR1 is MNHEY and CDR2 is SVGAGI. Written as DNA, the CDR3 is TGTGCCAGCGTATCCCGAACAGGGAGCAATCAGCCCCAGCATTTT. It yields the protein CASVSRTGSNQPQHF.

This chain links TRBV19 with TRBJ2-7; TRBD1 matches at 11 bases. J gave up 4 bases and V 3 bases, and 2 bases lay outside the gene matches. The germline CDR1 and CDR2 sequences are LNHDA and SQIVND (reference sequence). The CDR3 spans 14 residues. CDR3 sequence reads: CASSIGTGGYEQYF. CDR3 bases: TGTGCCAGTAGTATTGGGACAGGGGGGTACGAGCAGTACTTC.

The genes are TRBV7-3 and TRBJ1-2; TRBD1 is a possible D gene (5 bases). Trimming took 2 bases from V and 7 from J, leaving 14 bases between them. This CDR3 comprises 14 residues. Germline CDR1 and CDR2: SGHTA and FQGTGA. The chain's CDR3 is CASSLGTGGSGYTF. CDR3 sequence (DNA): TGTGCCAGCAGCTTAGGGACGGGGGGTTCTGGCTACACCTTC.

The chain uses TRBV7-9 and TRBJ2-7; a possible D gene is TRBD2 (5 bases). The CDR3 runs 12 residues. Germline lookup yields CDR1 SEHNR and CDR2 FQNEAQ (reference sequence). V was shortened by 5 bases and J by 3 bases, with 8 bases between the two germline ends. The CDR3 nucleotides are TGTGCCAGCAGCGATGACTACTACGAGCAGTACTTC. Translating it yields CASSDDYYEQYF.

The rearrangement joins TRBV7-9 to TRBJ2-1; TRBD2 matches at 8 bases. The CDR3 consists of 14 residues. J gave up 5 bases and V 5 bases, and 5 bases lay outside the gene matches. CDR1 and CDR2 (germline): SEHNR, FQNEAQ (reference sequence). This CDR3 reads CASSPTGGDNEQFF. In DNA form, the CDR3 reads TGTGCCAGCAGCCCCACGGGAGGGGACAATGAGCAGTTCTTC.